The 9 T cell receptor beta chains presented below share a single source sample, sequenced in a study of blood T cell repertoires in COVID-19. The data were produced by immunoSEQ multiplex PCR, yet TCRdb's version contains in-frame clones alone and is incomplete. The sample lists about 240,000 clones; over 75% were seen once. The sample comprised peripheral blood. These receptors originate from a man aged 25 to 45 who had recovered from COVID-19.

This chain joins TRBV18 and TRBJ1-1; D ambiguous. Trimming cost V 1 base and J 0 bases, with 12 bases left between them. Germline values: CDR1 KGHSH, CDR2 LQKENI. This CDR3 is built from 16 residues. DNA for the CDR3: TGTGCCAGCTCACCACTACTGGGTACTATGAACACTGAAGCTTTCTTT. Translation: CASSPLLGTMNTEAFF.

The chain employs TRBV9 and TRBJ1-1; the D gene is possibly TRBD1 (6 bases). Trimming took off 3 bases at V and 7 bases at J, with 13 bases between the two ends. Germline CDR1 is SGDLS and CDR2 is YYNGEE. The CDR3 consists of 13 residues. The CDR3 protein is CASSARQDSEAFF. CDR3 nucleotides: TGTGCCAGCAGCGCGAGACAGGATAGTGAAGCTTTCTTT.

V and J are TRBV11-2 and TRBJ1-4, with D perhaps matching TRBD1 (5 bases). The CDR3 has 14 amino acids. Germline CDR1 SGHAT, CDR2 FQNNGV. The V end lost 7 bases, the J end lost 8 bases, and 17 bases lay between the germline ends. The CDR3 nucleotides are TGTGCCAGCACCAGAGTTGGGGGGAAAGAAAAACTGTTTTTT. It codes for CASTRVGGKEKLFF.

The CDR3 DNA follows: TGTGCCAGCTCACCCGGGAGGGAGTACGAGCAGTACTTC. Residues: CASSPGREYEQYF. The chain joins TRBV18 to TRBJ2-7, with 8 bases lining up with TRBD2. The CDR3 is 13 residues long. Germline V gene sequence: CDR1 KGHSH, CDR2 LQKENI. J lost 4 bases, V lost 3 bases, and 2 bases had no gene match.

The V gene is TRBV9, the J gene TRBJ1-4; possible D gene TRBD1, 6 bases. Germline CDR1 SGDLS, CDR2 YYNGEE. V was clipped by 4 bases and J by 4 bases, with 14 bases between them. The CDR3 length is 15 residues. Here the CDR3 reads CASSPWDKNNEKLFF. The CDR3 nucleotides read TGTGCCAGCAGCCCATGGGACAAGAATAATGAAAAACTGTTTTTT.

The chain is built from TRBV19 and TRBJ1-2, with 8 bases matching TRBD1. Germline values: CDR1 LNHDA, CDR2 SQIVND (reference sequence). The CDR3 is 12 amino acids. After removal of 8 bases from V and 4 bases from J, the junction contained 3 bases not matched to a gene. The CDR3 loop reads CASGDRGYGYTF. DNA of the CDR3: TGTGCCAGTGGAGACAGGGGCTATGGCTACACCTTC.

This clone was seen a single time. The gene calls are TRBV6-6 and TRBJ1-3; weak D call: TRBD1 (6 bases). The CDR3 is 11 residues long. Trimming removed 6 bases at V and 8 bases at J, with 8 bases between. The germline V gene encodes CDR1 MNHNY and CDR2 SVGAGI (reference sequence). Here the CDR3 DNA reads TGTGCCAGCAGGACAGGACACACCATATATTTT. Translated, it gives CASRTGHTIYF.

The J gene is TRBJ2-1, the V gene TRBV19; no definite D call. Looked up from germline, CDR1 is LNHDA and CDR2 is SQIVND (reference sequence). V was shortened by 3 bases and J by 9 bases, with 6 bases between the two germline ends. The CDR3 has 11 residues. The CDR3 sequence: CASSMRGEQFF. The CDR3 DNA reads TGTGCCAGTAGTATGCGTGGTGAGCAGTTCTTC.

The rearrangement links TRBV21-1 to TRBJ1-1. TRBV21-1 counts as a pseudogene. The CDR3 length is 14 residues. The CDR3 protein is CASSHGGGRGEAFF. CDR3 DNA sequence: TGTGCCAGCAGCCACGGGGGGGGCAGGGGAGAAGCTTTCTTT.